Following are 22 T cell receptor beta chains from one sample sequenced in a study of blood T cell repertoires in COVID-19. Assay: immunoSEQ multiplex PCR; the TCRdb copy retains only in-frame clones and omits some. The sample yields approximately 61,000 clones, about 77% seen once. The sequencing input was peripheral blood. The origin of the receptors is a man older than 75 with active or convalescent COVID-19.

The rearrangement uses TRBV5-1 and TRBJ2-2, with D perhaps matching TRBD2 (6 bases). Trimming removed 0 bases from V and 4 bases from J, with 10 bases in between. The CDR3 covers 15 residues. CDR1 is SGHRS and CDR2 is YFSETQ in the germline V gene. Here the CDR3 reads CASSLAGEGTGELFF. CDR3 nucleotides: TGCGCCAGCAGCTTGGCGGGAGAAGGCACCGGGGAGCTGTTTTTT.

This clone has just one count. The J gene is TRBJ2-3, the V gene TRBV29-1; perhaps TRBD2 as D (5 bases). The CDR3 consists of 12 residues. V shed 4 bases and J shed 6 bases, with 11 bases lying between them. CDR1 is SQVTM, CDR2 ANQGSEA, per germline. CDR3: CSVGPPGDTQYF. The CDR3 coding sequence is TGCAGCGTTGGGCCCCCGGGGGATACGCAGTATTTT.

The genes are TRBV6-2 or TRBV6-3 and TRBJ2-1; TRBD2 matches at 10 bases. CDR1 MNHEY and CDR2 SVGEGT come from the germline V gene. CDR3 length equals 15 residues. The V and J ends lost 4 bases and 9 bases, in that order; junction bases with no gene match: 9. The DNA for the CDR3 is TGTGCCAGCAGTTCCCCACTAGCGGGATTGAGTGAGCAGTTCTTC. This sequence encodes CASSSPLAGLSEQFF.

This chain links TRBV6-2 or TRBV6-3 with TRBJ2-3; the match to TRBD2 covers 9 bases. J was trimmed by 5 bases and V by 3 bases; bases with no gene match: 9. This CDR3 contains 16 residues. The V gene's germline CDR1 is MNHEY and CDR2 SVGEGT. CDR3 nucleotides: TGTGCCAGCAGTTATAGCGTAGCGGGAGTGATAGATACGCAGTATTTT. This sequence encodes CASSYSVAGVIDTQYF.

This chain connects TRBV28 to TRBJ1-5, with 7 positions matching TRBD1. The junction had 12 bases not matched to a gene; V was cut back by 4 bases and J by 6 bases. Germline V CDR1 and CDR2: MDHEN, SYDVKM. CDR3 size: 16 residues. The CDR3 is CASSSGKVGGTQPQHF. The CDR3 DNA reads TGTGCCAGCAGTTCCGGGAAGGTAGGGGGCACTCAGCCCCAGCATTTT.

This sequence joins TRBV19 and TRBJ2-7, with 10 bases aligning to TRBD1. Germline V gene data show CDR1 as LNHDA and CDR2 as SQIVND (reference sequence). This CDR3 has 15 amino acids. The J segment lost 4 bases and the V segment lost 1 base, leaving 4 bases of the junction unmatched. Written as DNA, the CDR3 is TGTGCCAGTAGTATAGCGAGACAGGGGGCGTACGAGCAGTACTTC. This sequence encodes CASSIARQGAYEQYF.

This CDR3 is CASSPTAGNSYEQYF. The CDR3 DNA reads as TGTGCCAGCAGCCCCACAGCGGGTAACTCCTACGAGCAGTACTTC. J is TRBJ2-7 and V is TRBV7-8; tentative D call: TRBD2 (6 bases). The V gene lost 5 bases and the J gene lost 0 bases, with 14 bases spanning the gap. Germline V CDR1 and CDR2: SGHVS, FQNEAQ. The CDR3 contains 15 residues.

This clone has more than one count but fewer than ten. V gene TRBV6-6 combines with J gene TRBJ2-7; 11 nucleotides line up with TRBD1. This CDR3 is built from 15 residues. The germline V gene has CDR1 MNHNY and CDR2 SVGAGI (reference sequence). After removal of 0 bases from V and 8 bases from J, the junction contained 6 bases not matched to a gene. The CDR3 sequence is CASSYSGDRGIQQYF. The CDR3 bases are TGTGCCAGCAGTTACTCAGGGGACAGGGGGATCCAGCAGTACTTC.

The gene calls are TRBV18 and TRBJ2-5, with 12 bases that match TRBD2. CDR1 is KGHSH, CDR2 LQKENI, per germline. Unmatched junction bases numbered 5, after V lost 3 bases and J lost 0 bases. This CDR3 contains 17 residues. CDR3: CASSPFGLAGNQETQYF. CDR3 in DNA: TGTGCCAGCTCACCCTTTGGACTAGCGGGAAACCAAGAGACCCAGTACTTC. The entire variable domain, with the rest obtained from reference TRBV18 and TRBJ2-5, is as follows: NAGVMQNPRHLVRRRGQEARLRCSPMKGHSHVYWYRQLPEEGLKFMVYLQKENIIDESGMPKERFSAEFPKEGPSILRIQQVVRGDSAAYFCASSPFGLAGNQETQYFGPGTRLLVL.

J is TRBJ2-1 and V is TRBV5-1; perhaps TRBD1 as D (6 bases). Germline V gene lookup returns CDR1 SGHRS and CDR2 YFSETQ. The CDR3 extends over 13 amino acids. With 0 bases removed from V and 10 bases from J, the gap between germline ends came to 11 bases. Written as DNA, the CDR3 is TGCGCCAGCAGCTTGGACCAGGGGCGGGAGCAGTTCTTC. Translating gives CASSLDQGREQFF.

This clone was detected only once. This chain uses TRBV6-5 with TRBJ1-6; TRBD1 matches 11 bases. Germline CDR1 is MNHEY and CDR2 is SVGAGI. This CDR3 region has 14 residues. The V gene end was trimmed by 6 bases and the J gene end by 7 bases; junction bases not matched to a gene: 2. The CDR3 is CASSRDRGNSPLHF. The CDR3 DNA reads TGTGCCAGCAGCCGGGACAGGGGGAATTCACCCCTCCACTTT.

This chain connects TRBV7-9 to TRBJ1-2; D not certain. Trimming pared 1 base from V and 7 bases from J, leaving 13 bases between. Germline CDR1 is SEHNR and CDR2 is FQNEAQ (reference sequence). There are 14 residues in the CDR3. The CDR3 region is CASSLGPEGSGYTF. CDR3 coding DNA: TGTGCCAGCAGCTTAGGGCCGGAAGGGAGTGGCTACACCTTC.

This chain uses TRBV5-1 with TRBJ2-5; TRBD2 agrees at 8 bases. Germline-derived CDR1 and CDR2 are SGHRS and YFSETQ. After removal of 6 bases from V and 1 base from J, the junction contained 11 bases not matched to a gene. This CDR3 contains 16 residues. This CDR3 reads CASNPGGVGPQETQYF. The DNA of the CDR3 is TGCGCCAGCAACCCGGGGGGGGTGGGTCCCCAAGAGACCCAGTACTTC.

This clone was counted between two and nine times. The rearrangement links TRBV7-9 to TRBJ2-3; TRBD2 matches 15 bases. Trimming cost V 5 bases and J 5 bases; bases outside gene matches: 11. The CDR3 has 18 residues. CDR1 is SEHNR, CDR2 FQNEAQ, per germline (reference sequence). Here the CDR3 DNA reads TGTGCCAGCAGCCCCCGGACTAGCGGGGGGGCAGTGGGAGATACGCAGTATTTT. It specifies CASSPRTSGGAVGDTQYF.

The rearrangement joins TRBV2 to TRBJ2-2; 9 bases are a match to TRBD2. The germline CDR1 and CDR2 sequences are SNHLY and FYNNEI. V was pared by 4 bases and J by 7 bases, with 4 bases of the junction left unmatched. The CDR3 consists of 14 residues. Here the CDR3 reads CASSGPSGIGELFF. In nucleotides, the CDR3 is TGTGCCAGCAGTGGGCCTAGCGGGATCGGGGAGCTGTTTTTT.

V is TRBV3-1 (or the pseudogene TRBV3-2) and J is TRBJ1-3; the D gene is possibly TRBD1 (5 bases). The CDR3 consists of 16 residues. Between the trimmed V and J ends, which lost 1 base and 0 bases, there was a span of 10 bases. The germline V gene has CDR1 LGHDT and CDR2 YNNKEL (reference sequence). The CDR3 protein is CASSQGQLNSGNTIYF. The DNA for the CDR3 is TGTGCCAGCAGCCAAGGACAGCTCAACTCTGGAAACACCATATATTTT.

The chain uses TRBV19 and TRBJ1-1; TRBD1 agrees at 7 bases. The CDR3 totals 16 residues. V was clipped by 3 bases and J by 0 bases; unmatched bases: 7. The germline gives CDR1 LNHDA, CDR2 SQIVND (reference sequence). CDR3 nucleotide sequence: TGTGCCAGTAGTATGAGGCCTGACAGGGTGAACACTGAAGCTTTCTTT. Protein sequence: CASSMRPDRVNTEAFF.

The chain recombines TRBV5-1 with TRBJ2-2; TRBD2 aligns across 8 bases. V was pared by 2 bases and J by 1 base, with 4 bases of the junction left unmatched. The CDR3 is made up of 16 amino acids. Germline CDR1 SGHRS, CDR2 YFSETQ. CDR3 DNA: TGCGCCAGCAGCTTAGAAGCGGGAGTGAACACCGGGGAGCTGTTTTTT. Amino acid sequence: CASSLEAGVNTGELFF.

In its sample, this clone was seen a few times. This chain links TRBV10-3 with TRBJ1-1, with a tentative D call TRBD1 (6 bases). Trimming removed 8 bases from V and 4 bases from J, with 8 bases in between. The CDR3 consists of 11 residues. CDR1 and CDR2 (germline): ENHRY, SYGVKD. This CDR3 is CAIGGATEAFF. In DNA, the CDR3 is TGTGCCATCGGGGGGGCCACTGAAGCTTTCTTT.

The J gene is TRBJ2-7, the V gene TRBV7-3; 7 bases map to TRBD2. V dropped 2 bases and J dropped 5; count of bases not matched to a gene: 3. The CDR3 has 13 residues. Germline CDR1 SGHTA, CDR2 FQGTGA. CDR3 coding DNA: TGTGCCAGCAGCTTATCTAGCGGCCACGAGCAGTACTTC. It translates to CASSLSSGHEQYF.

This clone was counted a few times. The genes are TRBV6-2 or TRBV6-3 and TRBJ2-7; TRBD1 agrees at 9 bases. Germline CDR1 MNHEY, CDR2 SVGEGT. Germline trimming cut 4 bases from V and 2 bases from J; bases unmatched to any gene: 6. The CDR3 sequence is 15 residues long. In DNA, the CDR3 is TGTGCCAGCAGTTTAAACAGGGGGCGGACCTACGAGCAGTACTTC. It translates to CASSLNRGRTYEQYF.

The CDR3 protein is CASSSIGLAGGTGELFF. The CDR3 nucleotides read TGTGCCAGCAGCTCCATAGGACTAGCGGGAGGGACCGGGGAGCTGTTTTTT. The J gene is TRBJ2-2, the V gene TRBV5-6, with 15 bases lining up with TRBD2. This CDR3 contains 17 residues. Unmatched junction bases numbered 5, after V lost 3 bases and J lost 5 bases. The germline gives CDR1 SGHDT, CDR2 YYEEEE.